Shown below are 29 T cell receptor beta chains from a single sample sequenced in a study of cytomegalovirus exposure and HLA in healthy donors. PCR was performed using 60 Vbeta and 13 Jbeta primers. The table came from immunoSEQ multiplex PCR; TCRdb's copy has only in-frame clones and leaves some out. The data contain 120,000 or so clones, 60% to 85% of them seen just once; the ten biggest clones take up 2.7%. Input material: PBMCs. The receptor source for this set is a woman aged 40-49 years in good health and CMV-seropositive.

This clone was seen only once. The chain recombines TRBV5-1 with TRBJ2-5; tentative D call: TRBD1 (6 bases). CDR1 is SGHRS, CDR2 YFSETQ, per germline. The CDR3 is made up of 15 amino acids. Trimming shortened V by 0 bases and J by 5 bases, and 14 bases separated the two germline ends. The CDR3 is CASSLASQGSETQYF. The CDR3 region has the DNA TGCGCCAGCAGCTTGGCCAGTCAGGGGTCGGAGACCCAGTACTTC.

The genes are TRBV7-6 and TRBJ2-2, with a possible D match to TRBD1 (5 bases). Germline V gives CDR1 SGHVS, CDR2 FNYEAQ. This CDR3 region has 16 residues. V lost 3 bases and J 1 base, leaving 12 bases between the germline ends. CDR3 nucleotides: TGTGCCAGCAGCTTTGACAGTCTACTGAACACCGGGGAGCTGTTTTTT. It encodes CASSFDSLLNTGELFF.

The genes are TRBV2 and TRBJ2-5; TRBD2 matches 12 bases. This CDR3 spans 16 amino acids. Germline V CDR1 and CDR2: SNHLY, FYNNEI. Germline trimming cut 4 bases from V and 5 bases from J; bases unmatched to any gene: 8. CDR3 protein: CASSVLAGGPGETQYF. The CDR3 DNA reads TGTGCCAGCAGTGTCCTAGCGGGAGGGCCCGGGGAGACCCAGTACTTC.

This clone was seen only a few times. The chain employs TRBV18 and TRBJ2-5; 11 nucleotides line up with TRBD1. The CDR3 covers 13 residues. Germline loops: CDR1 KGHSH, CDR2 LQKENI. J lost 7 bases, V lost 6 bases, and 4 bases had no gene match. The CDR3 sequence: CASSIGTGGTQYF. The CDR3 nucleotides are TGTGCCAGCTCGATTGGGACAGGGGGGACCCAGTACTTC.

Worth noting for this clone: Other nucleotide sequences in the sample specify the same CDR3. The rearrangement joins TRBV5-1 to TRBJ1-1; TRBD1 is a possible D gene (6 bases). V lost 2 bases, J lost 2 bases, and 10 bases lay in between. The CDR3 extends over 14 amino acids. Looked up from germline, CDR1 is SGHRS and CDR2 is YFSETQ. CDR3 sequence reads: CASSLQGGNTEAFF. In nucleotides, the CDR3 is TGCGCCAGCAGCTTACAGGGTGGTAACACTGAAGCTTTCTTT. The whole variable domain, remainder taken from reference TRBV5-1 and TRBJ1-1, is KAGVTQTPRYLIKTRGQQVTLSCSPISGHRSVSWYQQTPGQGLQFLFEYFSETQRNKGNFPGRFSGRQFSNSRSEMNVSTLELGDSALYLCASSLQGGNTEAFFGQGTRLTVV.

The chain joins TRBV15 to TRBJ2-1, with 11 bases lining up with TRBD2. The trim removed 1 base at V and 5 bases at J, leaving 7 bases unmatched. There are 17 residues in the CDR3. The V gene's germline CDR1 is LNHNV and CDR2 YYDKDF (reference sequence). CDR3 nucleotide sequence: TGTGCCACCAGCAGAGGCCGATTAGCGGGAGGGAACAATGAGCAGTTCTTC. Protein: CATSRGRLAGGNNEQFF.

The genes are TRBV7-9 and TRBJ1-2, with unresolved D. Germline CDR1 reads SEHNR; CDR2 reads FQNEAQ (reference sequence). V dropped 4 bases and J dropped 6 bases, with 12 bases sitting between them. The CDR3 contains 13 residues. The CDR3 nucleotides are TGTGCCAGCAGCTCTGAGCGGGCTGATGGCTACACCTTC. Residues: CASSSERADGYTF.

The CDR3 DNA is TGTGCCAGCAGCCACGCACAGGGGAACATGAACACTGAAGCTTTCTTT. This gives the protein CASSHAQGNMNTEAFF. This chain connects TRBV14 to TRBJ1-1; the match to TRBD1 covers 7 bases. The CDR3 has 16 residues. J gave up 0 bases and V 3 bases, and 7 bases lay outside the gene matches. The germline V gene encodes CDR1 SGHDN and CDR2 FVKESK.

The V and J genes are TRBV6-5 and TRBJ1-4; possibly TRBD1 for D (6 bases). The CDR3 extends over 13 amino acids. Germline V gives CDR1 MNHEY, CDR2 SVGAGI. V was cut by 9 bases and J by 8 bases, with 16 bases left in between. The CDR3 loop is CASGPDRGEKLFF. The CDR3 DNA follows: TGTGCCAGTGGGCCGGATAGGGGGGAAAAACTGTTTTTT.

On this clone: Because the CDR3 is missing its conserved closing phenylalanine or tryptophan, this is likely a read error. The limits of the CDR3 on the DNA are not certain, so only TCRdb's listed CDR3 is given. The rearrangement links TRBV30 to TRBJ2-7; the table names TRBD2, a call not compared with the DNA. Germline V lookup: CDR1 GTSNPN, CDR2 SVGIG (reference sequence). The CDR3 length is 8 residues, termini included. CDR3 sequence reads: CAWSVSLL.

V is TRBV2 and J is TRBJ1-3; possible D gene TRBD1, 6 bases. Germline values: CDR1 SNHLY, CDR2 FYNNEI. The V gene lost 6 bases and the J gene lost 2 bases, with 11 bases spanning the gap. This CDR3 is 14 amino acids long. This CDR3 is CASRLQGPGNTIYF. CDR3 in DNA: TGTGCCAGCAGACTACAGGGCCCTGGAAACACCATATATTTT.

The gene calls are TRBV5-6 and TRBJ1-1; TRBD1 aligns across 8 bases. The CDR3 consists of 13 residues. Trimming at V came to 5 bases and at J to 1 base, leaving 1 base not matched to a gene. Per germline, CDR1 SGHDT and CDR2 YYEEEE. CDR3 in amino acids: CASRGTGNTEAFF. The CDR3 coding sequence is TGTGCCAGCAGAGGGACAGGGAACACTGAAGCTTTCTTT.

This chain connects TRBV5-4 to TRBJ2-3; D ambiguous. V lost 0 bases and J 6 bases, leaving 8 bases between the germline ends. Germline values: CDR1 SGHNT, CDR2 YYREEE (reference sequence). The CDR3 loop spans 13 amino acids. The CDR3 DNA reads TGTGCCAGCAGCTTGGATAGTTCCGATACGCAGTATTTT. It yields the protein CASSLDSSDTQYF.

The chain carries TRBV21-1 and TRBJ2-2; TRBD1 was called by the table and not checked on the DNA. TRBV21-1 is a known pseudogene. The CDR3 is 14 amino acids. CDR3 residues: CASSKGTNAGELFF. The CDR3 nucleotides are TGTGCCAGCAGCAAAGGGACAAACGCCGGGGAGCTGTTTTTT.

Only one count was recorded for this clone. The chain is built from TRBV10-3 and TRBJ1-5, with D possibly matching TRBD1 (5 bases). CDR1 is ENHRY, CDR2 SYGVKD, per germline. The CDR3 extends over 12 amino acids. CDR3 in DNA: TGTGCGGCGGGGACCTTCAATCAGCCCCAGCATTTT. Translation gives CAAGTFNQPQHF.

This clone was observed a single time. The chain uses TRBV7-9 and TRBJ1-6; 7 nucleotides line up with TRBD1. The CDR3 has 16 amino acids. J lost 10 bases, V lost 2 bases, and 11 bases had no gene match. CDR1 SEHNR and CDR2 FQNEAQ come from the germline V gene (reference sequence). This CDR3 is CASSLSRDSNLSPLHF. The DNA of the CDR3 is TGTGCCAGCAGCTTATCCCGGGACAGTAACCTGTCACCCCTCCACTTT.

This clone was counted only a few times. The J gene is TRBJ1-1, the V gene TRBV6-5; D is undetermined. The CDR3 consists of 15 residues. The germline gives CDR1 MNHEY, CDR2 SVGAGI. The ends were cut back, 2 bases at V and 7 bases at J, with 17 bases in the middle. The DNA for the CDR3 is TGTGCCAGCAGTTACGGGTCAAACGGGGTTAATGAAGCTTTCTTT. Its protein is CASSYGSNGVNEAFF.

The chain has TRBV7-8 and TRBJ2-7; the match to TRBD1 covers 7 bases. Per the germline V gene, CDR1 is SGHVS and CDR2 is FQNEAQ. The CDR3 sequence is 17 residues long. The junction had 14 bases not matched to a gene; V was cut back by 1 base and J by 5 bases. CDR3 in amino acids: CASSLGQTGLGTNEQYF. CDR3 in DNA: TGTGCCAGCAGCTTAGGACAGACAGGGTTGGGGACAAACGAGCAGTACTTC.

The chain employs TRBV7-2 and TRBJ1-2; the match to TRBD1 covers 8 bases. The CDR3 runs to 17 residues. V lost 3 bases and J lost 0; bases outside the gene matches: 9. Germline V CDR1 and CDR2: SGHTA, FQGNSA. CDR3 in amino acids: CASSFPGQGGTNYGYTF. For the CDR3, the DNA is TGTGCCAGCAGCTTTCCCGGACAGGGCGGGACTAACTATGGCTACACCTTC.

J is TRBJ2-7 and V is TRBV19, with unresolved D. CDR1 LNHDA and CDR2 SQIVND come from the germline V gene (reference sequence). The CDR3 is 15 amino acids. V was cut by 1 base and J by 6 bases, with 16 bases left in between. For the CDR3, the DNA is TGTGCCAGTAGTATAGTTCCAGCCCCCGCGGTCGAGCAGTACTTC. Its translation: CASSIVPAPAVEQYF.

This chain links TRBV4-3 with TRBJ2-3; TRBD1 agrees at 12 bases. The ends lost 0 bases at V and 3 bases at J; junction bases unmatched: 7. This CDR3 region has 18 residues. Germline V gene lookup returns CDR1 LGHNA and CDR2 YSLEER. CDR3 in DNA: TGCGCCAGCAGCCAAGATCACAGGGGACAGGGGGCAACAGATACGCAGTATTTT. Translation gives CASSQDHRGQGATDTQYF.

The CDR3 protein is CVTGGGGSPLHF. In DNA, the CDR3 is TGTGTCACCGGAGGGGGCGGCTCACCCCTCCACTTT. V usage is TRBV6-1 and J usage is TRBJ1-6; 7 positions match TRBD1. This CDR3 spans 12 amino acids. Looked up from germline, CDR1 is MNHNS and CDR2 is SASEGT.

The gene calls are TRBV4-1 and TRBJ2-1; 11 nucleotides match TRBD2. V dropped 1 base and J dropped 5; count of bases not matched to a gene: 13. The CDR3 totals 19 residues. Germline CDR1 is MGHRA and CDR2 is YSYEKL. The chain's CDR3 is CASSQGGFQLAGEHNEQFF. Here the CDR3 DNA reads TGCGCCAGCAGCCAAGGGGGGTTCCAACTAGCGGGAGAACACAATGAGCAGTTCTTC.

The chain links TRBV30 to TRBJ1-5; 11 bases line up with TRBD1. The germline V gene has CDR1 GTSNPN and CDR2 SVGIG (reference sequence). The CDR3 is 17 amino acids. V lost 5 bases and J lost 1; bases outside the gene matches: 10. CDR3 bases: TGTGCCTGGGGTCCTCGGGACAGGGGGGGAAGCAATCAGCCCCAGCATTTT. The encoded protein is CAWGPRDRGGSNQPQHF. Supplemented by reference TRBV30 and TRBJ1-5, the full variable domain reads SQTIHQWPATLVQPVGSPLSLECTVEGTSNPNLYWYRQAAGRGLQLLFYSVGIGQISSEVPQNLSASRPQDRQFILSSKKLLLSDSGFYLCAWGPRDRGGSNQPQHFGDGTRLSIL.

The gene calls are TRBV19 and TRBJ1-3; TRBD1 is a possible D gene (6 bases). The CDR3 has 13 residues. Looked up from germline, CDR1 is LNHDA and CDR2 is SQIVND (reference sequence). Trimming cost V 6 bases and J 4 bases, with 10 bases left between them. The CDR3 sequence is CASRPDSGNTIYF. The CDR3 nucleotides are TGTGCCAGTAGGCCGGACAGCGGAAACACCATATATTTT.

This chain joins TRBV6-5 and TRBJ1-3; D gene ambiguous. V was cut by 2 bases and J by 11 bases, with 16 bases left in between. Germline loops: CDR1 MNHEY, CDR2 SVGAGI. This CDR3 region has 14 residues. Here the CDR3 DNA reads TGTGCCAGCAGTTACACACAAATTCAAGGAGCCATATATTTT. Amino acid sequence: CASSYTQIQGAIYF.

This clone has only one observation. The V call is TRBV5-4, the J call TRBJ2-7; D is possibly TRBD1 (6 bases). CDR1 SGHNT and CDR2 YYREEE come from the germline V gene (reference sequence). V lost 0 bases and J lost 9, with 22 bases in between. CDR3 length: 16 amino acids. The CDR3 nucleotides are TGTGCCAGCAGCTTGGAGGCAGGGGCGAGCTACGATGGGCAGTACTTC. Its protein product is CASSLEAGASYDGQYF.

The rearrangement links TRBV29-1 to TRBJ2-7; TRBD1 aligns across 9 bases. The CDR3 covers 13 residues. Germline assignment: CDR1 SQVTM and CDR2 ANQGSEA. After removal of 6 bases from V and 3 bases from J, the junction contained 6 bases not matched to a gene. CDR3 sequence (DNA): TGCAGCGTCCGGGACAGGGATCGCTACGAGCAGTACTTC. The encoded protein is CSVRDRDRYEQYF.

This CDR3 is CASSRGTSGSPYEQYF. DNA of the CDR3: TGTGCCAGCTCACGAGGGACTAGCGGGAGCCCCTACGAGCAGTACTTC. The chain combines TRBV18 with TRBJ2-5, with 14 nucleotides matching TRBD2. The J call could be wrong; TRBJ2-7 is a better fit for the DNA end. This CDR3 comprises 16 residues. Per the germline V gene, CDR1 is KGHSH and CDR2 is LQKENI.